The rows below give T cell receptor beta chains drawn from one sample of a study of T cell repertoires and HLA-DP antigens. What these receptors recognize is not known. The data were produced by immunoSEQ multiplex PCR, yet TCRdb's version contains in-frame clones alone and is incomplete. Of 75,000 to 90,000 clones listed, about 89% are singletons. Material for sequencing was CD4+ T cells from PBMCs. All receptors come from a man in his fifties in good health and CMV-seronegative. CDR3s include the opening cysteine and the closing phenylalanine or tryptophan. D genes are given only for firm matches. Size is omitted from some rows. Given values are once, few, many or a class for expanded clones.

CDR3aa: CASSEGQGTTGELFF; CDR3nt: TGTGCCAGCAGTGAAGGACAGGGGACCACCGGGGAGCTGTTTTTT; len: 15; abundance: NA; d_gene: TRBD1; j_gene: TRBJ2-2; v_gene: TRBV6-4
CDR3aa: CASRTGQNTGELFF; CDR3nt: TGTGCCAGCAGAACGGGACAGAACACCGGGGAGCTGTTTTTT; len: 14; abundance: NA; d_gene: NA; j_gene: TRBJ2-2; v_gene: TRBV7-6
CDR3aa: CAWTYRQTISAEAFF; CDR3nt: TGTGCCTGGACCTACCGACAGACCATCTCGGCTGAAGCTTTCTTT; len: 15; abundance: NA; d_gene: NA; j_gene: TRBJ1-1; v_gene: TRBV30
CDR3aa: CASSALAGSIGELFF; CDR3nt: TGTGCCAGCAGCGCCCTAGCGGGGTCGATAGGGGAGCTGTTTTTT; len: 15; abundance: NA; d_gene: TRBD2; j_gene: TRBJ2-2; v_gene: TRBV5-6
CDR3aa: CASQDRGNTEAFF; CDR3nt: TGTGCCAGCCAGGACAGGGGGAACACTGAAGCTTTCTTT; len: 13; abundance: NA; d_gene: TRBD1; j_gene: TRBJ1-1; v_gene: TRBV19
CDR3aa: CASSPVTGTGAVDEQYF; CDR3nt: TGTGCCAGCTCACCAGTTACCGGGACAGGGGCGGTTGACGAGCAGTACTTC; len: 17; abundance: NA; d_gene: TRBD1; j_gene: TRBJ2-7; v_gene: TRBV18
CDR3aa: CASGWETQYF; CDR3nt: TGTGCCAGCGGCTGGGAGACCCAGTACTTC; len: 10; abundance: NA; d_gene: NA; j_gene: TRBJ2-5; v_gene: TRBV19
CDR3aa: CASSQEQVQGYTF; CDR3nt: TGTGCCAGCAGCCAAGAGCAGGTACAAGGCTACACCTTC; len: 13; abundance: NA; d_gene: NA; j_gene: TRBJ1-2; v_gene: TRBV4-2
CDR3aa: CASSLGKEDQPQHF; CDR3nt: TGCGCCAGCAGCTTGGGGAAGGAAGATCAGCCCCAGCATTTT; len: 14; abundance: NA; d_gene: NA; j_gene: TRBJ1-5; v_gene: TRBV5-1
CDR3aa: CASSAQLSNQPQHF; CDR3nt: TGTGCCAGCAGTGCTCAGCTGAGCAATCAGCCCCAGCATTTT; len: 14; abundance: NA; d_gene: NA; j_gene: TRBJ1-5; v_gene: TRBV6-1
CDR3aa: CASRTQGYEQYF; CDR3nt: TGTGCCAGCAGGACACAGGGCTACGAGCAGTACTTC; len: 12; abundance: once; d_gene: NA; j_gene: TRBJ2-7; v_gene: TRBV2
CDR3aa: CASSLVSGGSETQYF; CDR3nt: TGTGCCAGCAGCTTAGTCAGCGGGGGGTCAGAGACCCAGTACTTC; len: 15; abundance: NA; d_gene: TRBD2; j_gene: TRBJ2-5; v_gene: TRBV7-2
CDR3aa: CSVGARALDTQYF; CDR3nt: TGCAGCGTTGGTGCGAGGGCTTTGGATACGCAGTATTTT; len: 13; abundance: once; d_gene: NA; j_gene: TRBJ2-3; v_gene: TRBV29-1
CDR3aa: CASSPSSYEQYF; CDR3nt: TGTGCCAGCAGCCCTAGTTCCTACGAGCAGTACTTC; len: 12; abundance: NA; d_gene: NA; j_gene: TRBJ2-7; v_gene: TRBV6-1
CDR3aa: CASRKGQVNTEAFF; CDR3nt: TGCGCCAGCAGAAAAGGTCAGGTGAACACTGAAGCTTTCTTT; len: 14; abundance: NA; d_gene: NA; j_gene: TRBJ1-1; v_gene: TRBV5-1
CDR3aa: CAWSVGDDQPQHF; CDR3nt: TGTGCCTGGAGTGTTGGTGACGATCAGCCCCAGCATTTT; len: 13; abundance: few; d_gene: NA; j_gene: TRBJ1-5; v_gene: TRBV30
CDR3aa: CASSPTGQGARYIQYF; CDR3nt: TGTGCCAGCAGTCCGACGGGACAGGGGGCGAGGTACATTCAGTACTTC; len: 16; abundance: NA; d_gene: TRBD1; j_gene: TRBJ2-4; v_gene: TRBV27
CDR3aa: CASSSRTSGRKETQYF; CDR3nt: TGTGCCAGCAGCTCTCGGACTAGCGGGAGAAAAGAGACCCAGTACTTC; len: 16; abundance: NA; d_gene: TRBD2; j_gene: TRBJ2-5; v_gene: TRBV7-2
CDR3aa: CASRPDRARPGEQFF; CDR3nt: TGTGCCAGCAGGCCGGACAGGGCCAGGCCGGGGGAGCAGTTCTTC; len: 15; abundance: NA; d_gene: TRBD1; j_gene: TRBJ2-1; v_gene: TRBV5-6
CDR3aa: CASSLVAGERETQYF; CDR3nt: TGCGCCAGCAGCTTGGTGGCAGGGGAGAGGGAGACCCAGTACTTC; len: 15; abundance: NA; d_gene: NA; j_gene: TRBJ2-5; v_gene: TRBV5-1
CDR3aa: CSVVGGIEQYF; CDR3nt: TGCAGCGTTGTAGGGGGTATCGAGCAGTACTTC; len: 11; abundance: NA; d_gene: NA; j_gene: TRBJ2-7; v_gene: TRBV29-1
CDR3aa: CASSYSIGVNTEAFF; CDR3nt: TGTGCCAGCAGTTACTCGATCGGAGTGAACACTGAAGCTTTCTTT; len: 15; abundance: NA; d_gene: NA; j_gene: TRBJ1-1; v_gene: TRBV6-6
CDR3aa: CASSYRVKETQYF; CDR3nt: TGTGCCAGCAGTTACAGGGTAAAGGAGACCCAGTACTTC; len: 13; abundance: NA; d_gene: NA; j_gene: TRBJ2-5; v_gene: TRBV6-5
CDR3aa: CASSATTSGSYNEQFF; CDR3nt: TGTGCCAGCAGCGCGACCACTAGCGGGAGTTACAATGAGCAGTTCTTC; len: 16; abundance: NA; d_gene: TRBD2; j_gene: TRBJ2-1; v_gene: TRBV9
CDR3aa: CASSYRVAGTEAFF; CDR3nt: TGTGCCAGTAGTTACAGGGTAGCAGGCACTGAAGCTTTCTTT; len: 14; abundance: few; d_gene: NA; j_gene: TRBJ1-1; v_gene: TRBV19
CDR3aa: CASSDGVGRLSYEQYF; CDR3nt: TGTGCCAGCAGCGACGGCGTTGGGCGTCTATCCTACGAGCAGTACTTC; len: 16; abundance: NA; d_gene: NA; j_gene: TRBJ2-7; v_gene: TRBV11-2
CDR3aa: CASSLGTSGETQYF; CDR3nt: TGTGCCAGCAGCTTAGGAACTAGCGGGGAGACCCAGTACTTC; len: 14; abundance: NA; d_gene: TRBD2; j_gene: TRBJ2-5; v_gene: TRBV11-2
CDR3aa: CASSEGRSGEQYF; CDR3nt: TGTGCCAGCAGTGAGGGTAGGAGCGGGGAGCAGTACTTC; len: 13; abundance: NA; d_gene: NA; j_gene: TRBJ2-7; v_gene: TRBV25-1
CDR3aa: CASRGIRGSNTEAFF; CDR3nt: TGTGCCAGCAGAGGCATCAGGGGGTCGAACACTGAAGCTTTCTTT; len: 15; abundance: NA; d_gene: TRBD1; j_gene: TRBJ1-1; v_gene: TRBV7-6
CDR3aa: CSVEQGKSYEQYF; CDR3nt: TGCAGCGTTGAACAGGGGAAATCCTACGAGCAGTACTTC; len: 13; abundance: few; d_gene: NA; j_gene: TRBJ2-7; v_gene: TRBV29-1
CDR3aa: CASSVEVLASSYNEQFF; CDR3nt: TGTGCCAGCAGCGTAGAAGTACTCGCGAGCTCCTACAATGAGCAGTTCTTC; len: 17; abundance: NA; d_gene: NA; j_gene: TRBJ2-1; v_gene: TRBV9
CDR3aa: CASRAGQGITGELFF; CDR3nt: TGTGCCAGCAGGGCAGGACAGGGTATCACCGGGGAGCTGTTTTTT; len: 15; abundance: NA; d_gene: TRBD1; j_gene: TRBJ2-2; v_gene: TRBV2
CDR3aa: CASSSAAGVSTGELFF; CDR3nt: TGCGCCAGCAGCTCTGCAGCGGGAGTTAGCACCGGGGAGCTGTTTTTT; len: 16; abundance: NA; d_gene: TRBD2; j_gene: TRBJ2-2; v_gene: TRBV5-1
CDR3aa: CASSVVGVGELFF; CDR3nt: TGTGCCAGCAGCGTAGTGGGGGTTGGGGAGCTGTTTTTT; len: 13; abundance: NA; d_gene: NA; j_gene: TRBJ2-2; v_gene: TRBV9
CDR3aa: CASSFGQDTGELFF; CDR3nt: TGTGCCAGCAGTTTTGGACAGGACACCGGGGAGCTGTTTTTT; len: 14; abundance: NA; d_gene: TRBD1; j_gene: TRBJ2-2; v_gene: TRBV6-5
CDR3aa: CASSDYRGLSGYEQYF; CDR3nt: TGTGCCAGCAGTGACTACAGGGGGCTATCCGGCTACGAGCAGTACTTC; len: 16; abundance: NA; d_gene: TRBD1; j_gene: TRBJ2-7; v_gene: TRBV2
CDR3aa: CASSENGGYEQYF; CDR3nt: TGTGCCAGCAGCGAAAATGGGGGTTACGAGCAGTACTTC; len: 13; abundance: NA; d_gene: NA; j_gene: TRBJ2-7; v_gene: TRBV6-1
CDR3aa: CASSHLRGWYEQYF; CDR3nt: TGTGCCAGCAGTCACCTGAGGGGATGGTACGAGCAGTACTTC; len: 14; abundance: NA; d_gene: NA; j_gene: TRBJ2-7; v_gene: TRBV6-6
CDR3aa: CASSILQGSQPQHF; CDR3nt: TGTGCCAGCAGTATCCTACAGGGGTCCCAGCCCCAGCATTTT; len: 14; abundance: NA; d_gene: TRBD1; j_gene: TRBJ1-5; v_gene: TRBV2
CDR3aa: CASSFERPRGLELFF; CDR3nt: TGTGCCAGCAGTTTCGAACGCCCCCGGGGATTGGAGCTGTTTTTT; len: 15; abundance: NA; d_gene: NA; j_gene: TRBJ2-2; v_gene: TRBV28
CDR3aa: CASRTRTGVSYEQYF; CDR3nt: TGTGCCAGCAGGACGAGGACAGGGGTTTCCTACGAGCAGTACTTC; len: 15; abundance: NA; d_gene: TRBD1; j_gene: TRBJ2-7; v_gene: TRBV6-1
CDR3aa: CASSPGSGSGETQYF; CDR3nt: TGTGCCAGCAGCCCAGGAAGCGGGAGTGGTGAGACCCAGTACTTC; len: 15; abundance: NA; d_gene: TRBD2; j_gene: TRBJ2-5; v_gene: TRBV7-9
CDR3aa: CASRRGFNEKLFF; CDR3nt: TGCGCCAGCCGGAGAGGCTTTAATGAAAAACTGTTTTTT; len: 13; abundance: NA; d_gene: NA; j_gene: TRBJ1-4; v_gene: TRBV4-1
CDR3aa: CATSRDKGGRGQPQHF; CDR3nt: TGTGCCACCAGCAGAGATAAAGGGGGGAGGGGTCAGCCCCAGCATTTT; len: 16; abundance: NA; d_gene: NA; j_gene: TRBJ1-5; v_gene: TRBV15
CDR3aa: CASSLTSGGNSYEQYF; CDR3nt: TGTGCCAGCAGCTTGACTAGCGGGGGGAACTCCTACGAGCAGTACTTC; len: 16; abundance: few; d_gene: TRBD2; j_gene: TRBJ2-7; v_gene: TRBV11-2
CDR3aa: CASSLIEETQYF; CDR3nt: TGTGCCAGCAGCTTAATAGAGGAGACCCAGTACTTC; len: 12; abundance: NA; d_gene: NA; j_gene: TRBJ2-5; v_gene: TRBV7-2
CDR3aa: CASSPVQGTSTDTQYF; CDR3nt: TGTGCCAGCTCACCGGTACAGGGAACGAGCACAGATACGCAGTATTTT; len: 16; abundance: NA; d_gene: NA; j_gene: TRBJ2-3; v_gene: TRBV18
CDR3aa: CASSHAGSYNEQFF; CDR3nt: TGTGCCAGCAGCCACGCCGGCTCCTACAATGAGCAGTTCTTC; len: 14; abundance: NA; d_gene: NA; j_gene: TRBJ2-1; v_gene: TRBV4-2
CDR3aa: CASSRDSNSNQPQHF; CDR3nt: TGTGCCAGCTCACGGGACAGCAATAGCAATCAGCCCCAGCATTTT; len: 15; abundance: NA; d_gene: TRBD1; j_gene: TRBJ1-5; v_gene: TRBV18
CDR3aa: CASSEEREVRQETQYF; CDR3nt: TGTGCCAGCAGTGAGGAGCGGGAGGTACGTCAAGAGACCCAGTACTTC; len: 16; abundance: NA; d_gene: TRBD2; j_gene: TRBJ2-5; v_gene: TRBV6-1
CDR3aa: CASSLGGARAPGEQYF; CDR3nt: TGTGCCAGCAGCTTGGGAGGGGCCAGGGCCCCTGGCGAGCAGTACTTC; len: 16; abundance: NA; d_gene: NA; j_gene: TRBJ2-7; v_gene: TRBV5-4
CDR3aa: CASSVNGRYGYTF; CDR3nt: TGTGCCAGCAGCGTAAACGGGCGCTATGGCTACACCTTC; len: 13; abundance: NA; d_gene: NA; j_gene: TRBJ1-2; v_gene: TRBV9